A single sample is the source of the 3 T cell receptor beta chains below, sequenced in a study of shared clonotypes between healthy human individuals. Measured with immunoSEQ multiplex PCR; TCRdb has only the in-frame clones, and not every one. The data show over 700,000 clones, with 72% seen just once and about 1.7% held by the top ten. Specimen: memory CD4+ T cells sorted from blood. Specified subset: CD45RA-negative fraction. All receptors derive from a woman in her 30s in good health.

This chain links TRBV7-2 with TRBJ1-2, with D unclear. V dropped 5 bases and J dropped 7 bases, with 11 bases sitting between them. Germline CDR1 SGHTA, CDR2 FQGNSA. This CDR3 spans 12 amino acids. The CDR3 spells CASSVLRFGYTF. CDR3 DNA sequence: TGTGCCAGCAGCGTACTCCGTTTTGGCTACACCTTC.

The chain links TRBV11-2 to TRBJ2-2; D may be TRBD1 (6 bases). The germline CDR1 and CDR2 sequences are SGHAT and FQNNGV. V lost 2 bases to trimming and J lost 2 bases, with 12 bases between them. This CDR3 contains 16 residues. The CDR3 nucleotides read TGTGCCAGCAGCTTATATGGGACAAGAAACACCGGGGAGCTGTTTTTT. Amino acid sequence: CASSLYGTRNTGELFF.

V gene TRBV29-1 combines with J gene TRBJ1-4, with 8 positions matching TRBD1. J gave up 7 bases and V 8 bases, and 9 bases lay outside the gene matches. The CDR3 covers 13 residues. The germline CDR1 and CDR2 sequences are SQVTM and ANQGSEA. The CDR3 here is CSSRDRTGEKLFF. The CDR3 DNA reads as TGCAGCTCTCGGGACAGGACGGGTGAAAAACTGTTTTTT.